Below, 18 T cell receptor beta chains from the same sample are listed, as sequenced in a study of T cell responses to AZD1222 COVID-19 vaccine. The data were produced by immunoSEQ multiplex PCR, yet TCRdb's version contains in-frame clones alone and is incomplete. The repertoire has some 200,000 clones, approximately 91% of them found once; the top ten carry nearly 1%. Material: peripheral blood, obtained on day 0 of AZD1222 vaccination. The receptors shown here come from an adult in good health.

The CDR3 sequence: CASSYSSETEAFF. Here the CDR3 DNA reads TGTGCCAGCAGTTACTCATCGGAGACTGAAGCTTTCTTT. V is TRBV6-5 and J is TRBJ1-1; no clear D. The CDR3 is 13 residues long. Germline V gene data show CDR1 as MNHEY and CDR2 as SVGAGI. Trimming removed 0 bases from V and 5 bases from J, with 7 bases in between.

This chain connects TRBV6-5 to TRBJ1-2; TRBD1 agrees at 9 bases. This CDR3 contains 14 residues. The V segment lost 0 bases and the J segment 4 bases; nucleotides outside the gene matches: 0. In germline, CDR1 is MNHEY, CDR2 SVGAGI. CDR3 residues: CASSYSDRGYGYTF. The CDR3 DNA sequence: TGTGCCAGCAGTTACTCGGACAGGGGCTATGGCTACACCTTC.

The gene calls are TRBV5-1 and TRBJ1-4; D is ambiguous. Trimming left V 4 bases short and J 4 bases short, with 17 bases between. CDR3 length: 16 residues. Germline-derived CDR1 and CDR2 are SGHRS and YFSETQ. The CDR3 is CASSLLPGSSNEKLFF. Here the CDR3 DNA reads TGCGCCAGCAGCCTACTGCCGGGATCGAGTAATGAAAAACTGTTTTTT.

The chain uses TRBV5-1 and TRBJ2-7; a weak D match, TRBD2 (6 bases). The germline V and J ends were trimmed by 0 bases and 3 bases, with 10 bases remaining between them. This CDR3 is 14 amino acids long. Per the germline V gene, CDR1 is SGHRS and CDR2 is YFSETQ. CDR3 sequence: CASSLVGGGYEQYF. The CDR3 DNA is TGCGCCAGCAGCTTGGTGGGGGGAGGCTACGAGCAGTACTTC.

This chain links TRBV6-5 with TRBJ2-7; tentatively, D is TRBD2 (7 bases). Trimming removed 8 bases at V and 2 bases at J, with 19 bases between. The CDR3 contains 15 residues. In germline, CDR1 is MNHEY, CDR2 SVGAGI. CDR3: CASSKSPGGTYEQYF. Here the CDR3 DNA reads TGTGCCAGCTCGAAGTCTCCGGGGGGCACCTACGAGCAGTACTTC.

The chain has TRBV6-1 and TRBJ1-5; 7 nucleotides line up with TRBD1. The CDR3 runs to 15 residues. J gave up 3 bases and V 3 bases, and 5 bases lay outside the gene matches. Germline CDR1 reads MNHNS; CDR2 reads SASEGT. Written as DNA, the CDR3 is TGTGCCAGCAGTGAGGGTCAGGGGGACAATCAGCCCCAGCATTTT. It specifies CASSEGQGDNQPQHF.

This clone was picked up a small number of times. V usage is TRBV9 and J usage is TRBJ1-1; D remains ambiguous. Germline V gives CDR1 SGDLS, CDR2 YYNGEE. Trimming cost V 9 bases and J 6 bases, with 9 bases left between them. This CDR3 is built from 10 residues. DNA for the CDR3: TGTGCCAACCGGTGGGCTGAAGCTTTCTTT. This gives the protein CANRWAEAFF.

The gene calls are TRBV2 and TRBJ1-4, with no clear D. This CDR3 region has 15 residues. V lost 0 bases and J 8 bases, leaving 13 bases between the germline ends. In germline, CDR1 is SNHLY, CDR2 FYNNEI. Here the CDR3 DNA reads TGTGCCAGCAGTGAAGCGCTTGGAATCGAGGAAAAACTGTTTTTT. Protein sequence: CASSEALGIEEKLFF.

The chain recombines TRBV5-6 with TRBJ1-1; D remains unclear. Trimming took off 1 base at V and 2 bases at J, with 18 bases between the two ends. The germline gives CDR1 SGHDT, CDR2 YYEEEE. The CDR3 is 17 residues long. CDR3 region: CASSLLPHVITNTEAFF. In DNA, the CDR3 is TGTGCCAGCAGCTTGCTCCCACACGTGATTACCAACACTGAAGCTTTCTTT.

This chain uses TRBV5-1 with TRBJ2-3, with D tentatively TRBD1 or TRBD2 (5 bases each). The germline gives CDR1 SGHRS, CDR2 YFSETQ. This CDR3 comprises 14 residues. Between the trimmed V and J ends, which lost 3 bases and 2 bases, there was a span of 10 bases. This chain's CDR3 is CASSSGTHTDTQYF. For the CDR3, the DNA is TGCGCCAGCAGCTCAGGGACCCACACAGATACGCAGTATTTT.

The rearrangement joins TRBV27 to TRBJ2-2; D not certain. The germline V gene encodes CDR1 MNHEY and CDR2 SMNVEV (reference sequence). CDR3 length: 14 amino acids. V was pared by 5 bases and J by 6 bases, with 13 bases between. CDR3 protein: CASSPPRLAGELFF. CDR3 nucleotides: TGTGCCAGCAGTCCCCCCCGGTTGGCCGGGGAGCTGTTTTTT.

The chain couples TRBV6-6 to TRBJ1-2; 8 nucleotides agree with TRBD1. The germline V gene has CDR1 MNHNY and CDR2 SVGAGI (reference sequence). This CDR3 spans 13 amino acids. Germline trimming cut 5 bases from V and 8 bases from J; bases unmatched to any gene: 7. The CDR3 loop reads CASSPPGQVGYTF. CDR3 DNA sequence: TGTGCCAGCAGTCCTCCGGGACAGGTCGGCTACACCTTC.

The CDR3 reads CASGTGEMETQYF. The DNA of the CDR3 is TGTGCCAGCGGGACAGGGGAAATGGAGACCCAGTACTTC. The chain carries TRBV5-6 and TRBJ2-5; 10 bases agree with TRBD1. The CDR3 has 13 amino acids. After removal of 7 bases from V and 5 bases from J, the junction contained 5 bases not matched to a gene. Germline-derived CDR1 and CDR2 are SGHDT and YYEEEE.

The V call is TRBV18, the J call TRBJ2-7; no reliable D call. The CDR3 spans 16 residues. From germline, CDR1 is KGHSH and CDR2 LQKENI. Trimming took 3 bases from V and 2 from J, leaving 17 bases between them. CDR3 sequence: CASSPLVAEQAYEQYF. The CDR3 nucleotides are TGTGCCAGCTCACCCCTGGTGGCAGAACAAGCCTACGAGCAGTACTTC. Full variable domain (outside the CDR3, taken from reference TRBV18 and TRBJ2-7): NAGVMQNPRHLVRRRGQEARLRCSPMKGHSHVYWYRQLPEEGLKFMVYLQKENIIDESGMPKERFSAEFPKEGPSILRIQQVVRGDSAAYFCASSPLVAEQAYEQYFGPGTRLTVT.

The chain uses TRBV7-2 and TRBJ1-2, with D uncertain. Between the trimmed V and J ends, which lost 5 bases and 10 bases, there was a span of 14 bases. This CDR3 region has 12 residues. Germline V gene lookup returns CDR1 SGHTA and CDR2 FQGNSA. This CDR3 reads CASSQRRPDYTF. The CDR3 bases are TGTGCCAGCAGCCAGCGACGGCCTGACTACACCTTC.

V gene TRBV5-6 combines with J gene TRBJ1-6; D is possibly TRBD1 (5 bases). Germline V gene lookup returns CDR1 SGHDT and CDR2 YYEEEE. The CDR3 contains 14 residues. V was cut by 2 bases and J by 8 bases, with 11 bases left in between. The CDR3 protein is CASSFGAADSPLHF. CDR3 bases: TGTGCCAGCAGCTTCGGGGCAGCGGATTCACCCCTCCACTTT.

V and J are TRBV7-7 and TRBJ2-5, with D possibly being TRBD1 (6 bases). The CDR3 is made up of 14 amino acids. Germline CDR1 is SSHAT and CDR2 is FNYEAQ (reference sequence). Trimming took off 3 bases at V and 5 bases at J, with 13 bases between the two ends. CDR3 amino acids: CASSFGTRGETQYF. The CDR3 DNA follows: TGTGCCAGCAGCTTCGGCACTAGGGGGGAGACCCAGTACTTC.

The chain has TRBV7-9 and TRBJ2-5; perhaps TRBD1 as D (5 bases). The CDR3 contains 14 residues. The V gene's germline CDR1 is SEHNR and CDR2 FQNEAQ (reference sequence). V lost 0 bases and J 5 bases, leaving 10 bases between the germline ends. The CDR3 protein is CASSLASGSETQYF. CDR3 DNA: TGTGCCAGCAGCTTAGCATCAGGGTCCGAGACCCAGTACTTC.